This T cell receptor (beta chain) was documented in a study of cytomegalovirus exposure and HLA in healthy donors. PCR amplification relied on 60 Vbeta primers (plus 13 Jbeta primers). Repertoires were generated with immunoSEQ multiplex PCR, while TCRdb's copy carries only in-frame clones and drops some. This table has about 250,000 clones, 75% to 90% appearing once. V lost 0 bases, J lost 4 bases, and 13 bases lay in between. Germline CDR1 SGHRS, CDR2 YFSETQ. CDR3 length equals 15 residues. The origin of this receptor is a girl aged 2 to 10 in good health and CMV-seronegative. The V and J genes are TRBV5-1 and TRBJ1-1; D unclear. The specimen sequenced was PBMCs. The DNA for the CDR3 is TGCGCCAGCAGCTTGGTCGCGGGGATCCCCACTGAAGCTTTCTTT. Translation: CASSLVAGIPTEAFF. The whole variable domain, filled in from reference TRBV5-1 and TRBJ1-1, reads KAGVTQTPRYLIKTRGQQVTLSCSPISGHRSVSWYQQTPGQGLQFLFEYFSETQRNKGNFPGRFSGRQFSNSRSEMNVSTLELGDSALYLCASSLVAGIPTEAFFGQGTRLTVV.